These 23 T cell receptor beta chains were sequenced from one sample in a study of cytomegalovirus exposure and HLA in healthy donors. PCR primers comprised 60 Vbeta and 13 Jbeta primers. TCRdb keeps only in-frame clones here, not all; method: immunoSEQ multiplex PCR. The sample includes 130,000 to 150,000 clones, around three quarters seen only once; the top ten take almost 7%. What was sequenced was PBMCs. These receptors originate from a man between 40 and 49 years old in good health and CMV-seropositive.

The chain joins TRBV28 to TRBJ2-3; 9 positions agree with TRBD1. Germline V gene lookup returns CDR1 MDHEN and CDR2 SYDVKM. Germline trimming cut 6 bases from V and 1 base from J; bases unmatched to any gene: 8. The CDR3 is made up of 16 amino acids. CDR3 in DNA: TGTGCCAGCAGACAACAAACAGGGGGCGGCACAGATACGCAGTATTTT. As protein: CASRQQTGGGTDTQYF. The whole variable domain, filled in from reference TRBV28 and TRBJ2-3, reads DVKVTQSSRYLVKRTGEKVFLECVQDMDHENMFWYRQDPGLGLRLIYFSYDVKMKEKGDIPEGYSVSREKKERFSLILESASTNQTSMYLCASRQQTGGGTDTQYFGPGTRLTVL.

This sequence joins TRBV19 and TRBJ1-5; maybe TRBD1 (6 bases). Germline V gives CDR1 LNHDA, CDR2 SQIVND (reference sequence). The ends were cut back, 8 bases at V and 7 bases at J, with 15 bases in the middle. The length of the CDR3 is 13 residues. The CDR3 DNA reads TGTGCCAGTTGGTCTGGGGGCAGCCAGCCCCAGCATTTT. Translation gives CASWSGGSQPQHF. Supplemented by reference TRBV19 and TRBJ1-5, the full variable domain reads DGGITQSPKYLFRKEGQNVTLSCEQNLNHDAMYWYRQDPGQGLRLIYYSQIVNDFQKGDIAEGYSVSREKKESFPLTVTSAQKNPTAFYLCASWSGGSQPQHFGDGTRLSIL.

V gene TRBV5-8 combines with J gene TRBJ1-5; 9 positions match TRBD1. Germline assignment: CDR1 SGHTS and CDR2 YDEGEE. The CDR3 runs to 14 residues. The trim removed 8 bases at V and 8 bases at J, leaving 11 bases unmatched. This CDR3 reads CASSPGTGFKPQHF. CDR3 DNA: TGTGCCAGTTCCCCCGGGACAGGGTTCAAGCCCCAGCATTTT. Using reference TRBV5-8 and TRBJ1-5 for the parts outside the CDR3, the full variable domain is EAGVTQSPTHLIKTRGQQATLRCSPISGHTSVYWYQQALGLGLQFLLWYDEGEERNRGNFPPRFSGRQFPNYSSELNVNALELEDSALYLCASSPGTGFKPQHFGDGTRLSIL.

The V gene is TRBV5-1, the J gene TRBJ1-4; D perhaps matches TRBD1 (6 bases). Trimming left V 4 bases short and J 4 bases short, with 17 bases between. Germline CDR1 SGHRS, CDR2 YFSETQ. This CDR3 has 16 residues. The DNA of the CDR3 is TGCGCCAGCAGCGCACACTACAGGGCAGATAATGAAAAACTGTTTTTT. It translates to CASSAHYRADNEKLFF.

The chain has TRBV29-1 and TRBJ2-7; D unclear. Germline-derived CDR1 and CDR2 are SQVTM and ANQGSEA. The CDR3 has 12 amino acids. Trimming left V 7 bases short and J 2 bases short, with 12 bases between. CDR3 sequence reads: CSALGTTYEQYF. In nucleotides, the CDR3 is TGCAGCGCCCTAGGTACCACCTACGAGCAGTACTTC.

CDR3 sequence: CASSRGLAAYEQYF. The CDR3 nucleotides read TGCGCCAGCAGCAGGGGACTAGCGGCCTACGAGCAGTACTTC. The chain links TRBV5-1 to TRBJ2-7; 11 bases line up with TRBD2. The CDR3 loop spans 14 amino acids. CDR1 and CDR2 (germline): SGHRS, YFSETQ. V lost 4 bases to trimming and J lost 2 bases; unmatched junction nucleotides: 2.

This clone came up once. This sequence joins TRBV7-9 and TRBJ2-3, with D perhaps matching TRBD2 (6 bases). The V gene's germline CDR1 is SEHNR and CDR2 FQNEAQ (reference sequence). This CDR3 is 16 amino acids long. V lost 5 bases, J lost 4 bases, and 19 bases lay in between. CDR3 nucleotide sequence: TGTGCCAGCAGCCCCCGGCGGGGTAGGGTGTCAGATACGCAGTATTTT. The encoded protein is CASSPRRGRVSDTQYF.

The V and J genes are TRBV11-2 and TRBJ2-7, with 9 bases fitting TRBD2. This CDR3 spans 14 amino acids. The trim removed 3 bases at V and 4 bases at J, leaving 4 bases unmatched. Germline CDR1 is SGHAT and CDR2 is FQNNGV. CDR3 DNA sequence: TGTGCCAGCAGCTTCTGGACTAGCGCTTACGAGCAGTACTTC. Its translation: CASSFWTSAYEQYF.

V and J are TRBV18 and TRBJ2-1; TRBD2 might be the D (5 bases). Germline CDR1 KGHSH, CDR2 LQKENI. The CDR3 runs 17 residues. Trimming stripped 0 bases from V and 2 bases from J, with 14 bases between. CDR3 coding DNA: TGTGCCAGCTCACCACCTACGGCTGAGGGCCCCTACAATGAGCAGTTCTTC. This encodes CASSPPTAEGPYNEQFF.

The CDR3 loop reads CATSGVGGAGNEQFF. The CDR3, as DNA: TGTGCCACCAGCGGGGTCGGGGGGGCGGGTAATGAGCAGTTCTTC. The chain joins TRBV15 to TRBJ2-1; 8 bases map to TRBD2. V trimming: 5 bases; J trimming: 7 bases; junction bases outside the gene matches: 10. This CDR3 spans 15 amino acids. Germline V gives CDR1 LNHNV, CDR2 YYDKDF (reference sequence).

The chain recombines TRBV4-1 with TRBJ2-4, with D perhaps TRBD1 (6 bases). The CDR3 has 14 amino acids. Germline V lookup: CDR1 MGHRA, CDR2 YSYEKL. V was trimmed by 5 bases and J by 2 bases, leaving 10 bases between them. The CDR3 region has the DNA TGCGCCAGCAGCTTTGGACAGTCCAAAAACATTCAGTACTTC. Its translation: CASSFGQSKNIQYF.

This clone has just one count. The genes are TRBV19 and TRBJ1-2; 7 nucleotides match TRBD1. The CDR3 loop spans 15 amino acids. Germline trimming cut 7 bases from V and 7 bases from J; bases unmatched to any gene: 15. The V gene's germline CDR1 is LNHDA and CDR2 SQIVND (reference sequence). The CDR3 DNA reads as TGTGCCAGTACCAAATTAGAACAGGGGATGAGTGGCTACACCTTC. Its translation: CASTKLEQGMSGYTF.

The rearrangement uses TRBV15 and TRBJ2-7; the D gene is possibly TRBD1 (6 bases). The V end lost 4 bases, the J end lost 3 bases, and 16 bases lay between the germline ends. CDR1 and CDR2 from the germline V gene are LNHNV and YYDKDF (reference sequence). The CDR3 has 15 residues. DNA for the CDR3: TGTGCCACCAGCATCGGATGGACAGCCAACTACGAGCAGTACTTC. Translating gives CATSIGWTANYEQYF.

This rearrangement joins TRBV6-1 to TRBJ2-7, with 9 bases lining up with TRBD2. Germline V gene data show CDR1 as MNHNS and CDR2 as SASEGT. The V gene end was trimmed by 5 bases and the J gene end by 3 bases; junction bases not matched to a gene: 5. The CDR3 spans 14 residues. The CDR3 spells CASSSGTSRYEQYF. The CDR3, as DNA: TGTGCCAGCAGTTCCGGGACTAGCCGCTACGAGCAGTACTTC.

The rearrangement joins TRBV2 to TRBJ1-1; D is unclear. This CDR3 comprises 13 residues. V was clipped by 5 bases and J by 0 bases, with 7 bases between them. CDR1 and CDR2 (germline): SNHLY, FYNNEI. The DNA for the CDR3 is TGTGCCAGCAGTTATACTTTGAACACTGAAGCTTTCTTT. Translated, it gives CASSYTLNTEAFF. The entire variable domain, with the rest obtained from reference TRBV2 and TRBJ1-1, is as follows: EPEVTQTPSHQVTQMGQEVILRCVPISNHLYFYWYRQILGQKVEFLVSFYNNEISEKSEIFDDQFSVERPDGSNFTLKIRSTKLEDSAMYFCASSYTLNTEAFFGQGTRLTVV.

The chain is built from TRBV29-1 and TRBJ2-5; TRBD1 matches at 7 bases. The assigned J gene may be wrong: the sequence end matches TRBJ2-7 better. This CDR3 is built from 13 residues. Germline V gives CDR1 SQVTM, CDR2 ANQGSEA. As DNA, the CDR3 is TGCAGCGTTGAAGTCCAGGGGGTCTACGAGCAGTACTTC. Its translation is CSVEVQGVYEQYF.

The chain has TRBV5-1 and TRBJ1-2; TRBD1 agrees at 7 bases. Trimming removed 1 base from V and 6 bases from J; junction bases left unmatched: 3. The CDR3 extends over 13 amino acids. Germline CDR1 is SGHRS and CDR2 is YFSETQ. The chain's CDR3 is CASSLKGADGYTF. Here the CDR3 DNA reads TGCGCCAGCAGCTTGAAGGGGGCGGATGGCTACACCTTC.

The chain links TRBV28 to TRBJ1-3; D is uncertain. Germline V gene sequence: CDR1 MDHEN, CDR2 SYDVKM. The CDR3 runs 15 residues. Between the trimmed V and J ends, which lost 6 bases and 2 bases, there was a span of 14 bases. CDR3 in DNA: TGTGCCAGCAGCTATACGGGTCAAGCTGGAAACACCATATATTTT. Its translation is CASSYTGQAGNTIYF.

This clone has only a few counts. This chain links TRBV9 with TRBJ2-2; 8 positions agree with TRBD1. This CDR3 has 15 residues. V trimming: 3 bases; J trimming: 6 bases; junction bases outside the gene matches: 7. Germline V gene lookup returns CDR1 SGDLS and CDR2 YYNGEE. CDR3 in DNA: TGTGCCAGCAGCGGATGGACAGGGCGTGCCGGGGAGCTGTTTTTT. It specifies CASSGWTGRAGELFF.

V and J are TRBV5-1 and TRBJ2-1; TRBD2 aligns across 10 bases. Germline trimming cut 2 bases from V and 4 bases from J; bases unmatched to any gene: 6. The germline gives CDR1 SGHRS, CDR2 YFSETQ. The CDR3 covers 16 residues. The CDR3 region is CASSFYTSGIYNEQFF. The CDR3 coding sequence is TGCGCCAGCAGCTTTTACACTAGCGGGATATACAATGAGCAGTTCTTC.

The gene calls are TRBV6-1 and TRBJ2-2; a possible D gene is TRBD1 (6 bases). V was shortened by 2 bases and J by 2 bases, with 12 bases between the two germline ends. Looked up from germline, CDR1 is MNHNS and CDR2 is SASEGT. The CDR3 sequence is 16 residues long. DNA of the CDR3: TGTGCCAGCAGTGAACAGGGACACGTCAACACCGGGGAGCTGTTTTTT. Amino acids: CASSEQGHVNTGELFF.

V is TRBV5-1 and J is TRBJ2-7, with 7 bases fitting TRBD1. V lost 2 bases, J lost 2 bases, and 13 bases stayed unmatched. CDR1 is SGHRS, CDR2 YFSETQ, per germline. The CDR3 has 17 amino acids. The CDR3 sequence: CASSLWENRGRTYEQYF. The CDR3, as DNA: TGCGCCAGCAGCTTATGGGAGAACAGGGGCCGCACCTACGAGCAGTACTTC.

The V call is TRBV11-2, the J call TRBJ2-7; D is unclear. The germline V and J ends were trimmed by 2 bases and 1 base, with 12 bases remaining between them. Germline V lookup: CDR1 SGHAT, CDR2 FQNNGV. The CDR3 extends over 15 amino acids. CDR3 in amino acids: CASSLSDGASYEQYF. CDR3 in DNA: TGTGCCAGCAGCTTAAGCGACGGAGCGTCCTACGAGCAGTACTTC.